This TCR beta chain was sequenced for a study of blood T cell repertoires in COVID-19. Study as a whole: Spain, Italy and the United States supplied samples that represented acute and convalescent COVID-19. Sample material is recorded as cDNA or gDNA derived from T cells, B-cell-depleted T cells, or PBMCs.

Per the original methods: Estimation of nucleated cell counts relied on the amplification of reference gene primers. The assay was immunoSEQ multiplex PCR, and TCRdb's table has in-frame clones only and misses some. From that table come the V and J calls and clone size; the DNA was used to work out D and trimming. The table shows tens of thousands of clones, with 85% occurring only once. Germline lookup yields CDR1 SGHTA and CDR2 FQGNSA. This CDR3 spans 14 amino acids. V lost 5 bases, J lost 5 bases, and 15 bases lay in between. This clone was seen repeatedly, ten times or more. Sequencing was performed on peripheral blood. The receptor comes from a woman aged 70-85 years with acute or convalescent COVID-19. The chain is built from TRBV7-2 and TRBJ1-2; a weak D match, TRBD1 (5 bases). CDR3 sequence reads: CASSPLLTVYGYTF. CDR3 bases: TGTGCCAGCAGCCCTCTCCTGACAGTGTATGGCTACACCTTC.